The 19 T cell receptor beta chains below were found in one sample sequenced in a study of blood T cell repertoires in COVID-19. Sequenced by immunoSEQ multiplex PCR; TCRdb stores in-frame clones only, minus some. The table has around 250,000 clones, 83% seen once; the top ten hold approximately 9%. Sequencing input: peripheral blood. The receptor source for this set is a man aged 40-50 years with active or convalescent COVID-19.

The chain combines TRBV15 with TRBJ2-2; no clear D. The CDR3 is 14 residues long. Trimming left V 1 base short and J 6 bases short, with 9 bases between. Germline CDR1 and CDR2: LNHNV and YYDKDF (reference sequence). The CDR3 DNA reads as TGTGCCACCAGCAGAGGGAGTTCCGCCGGGGAGCTGTTTTTT. This encodes CATSRGSSAGELFF.

This clone was observed a few times. V gene TRBV6-5 combines with J gene TRBJ1-2, with D unresolved. The V end was cut by 6 bases, the J end by 4 bases, with 9 bases between. This CDR3 is built from 12 residues. Per the germline V gene, CDR1 is MNHEY and CDR2 is SVGAGI. The CDR3 loop reads CASRTPGYGYTF. For the CDR3, the DNA is TGTGCCAGCAGAACACCGGGCTATGGCTACACCTTC.

This rearrangement joins TRBV6-5 to TRBJ2-1; a weak D match, TRBD1 (6 bases). This CDR3 comprises 12 residues. CDR1 and CDR2 from the germline V gene are MNHEY and SVGAGI. Trimming cost V 7 bases and J 8 bases, with 12 bases left between them. The CDR3 coding sequence is TGTGCCAGCACCAGGGCAGGGGATGAGCAGTTCTTC. Protein: CASTRAGDEQFF.

This chain links TRBV2 with TRBJ1-5; D uncertain. The V end lost 2 bases, the J end lost 0 bases, and 11 bases lay between the germline ends. CDR1 SNHLY and CDR2 FYNNEI come from the germline V gene. There are 16 residues in the CDR3. The CDR3 bases are TGTGCCAGCAGTGAACTAGGCGGTAATAGCAATCAGCCCCAGCATTTT. Residues: CASSELGGNSNQPQHF.

The V and J genes are TRBV7-3 and TRBJ2-1; D perhaps matches TRBD1 (6 bases). V was shortened by 2 bases and J by 8 bases, with 10 bases between the two germline ends. The CDR3 length is 13 residues. Germline CDR1 is SGHTA and CDR2 is FQGTGA. The CDR3 nucleotides read TGTGCCAGCAGCTTAGTAGGGGGATATGAGCAGTTCTTC. Translation gives CASSLVGGYEQFF.

This clone was observed a few times. The J gene is TRBJ1-4, the V gene TRBV2; D is undetermined. Germline values: CDR1 SNHLY, CDR2 FYNNEI. Trimming cost V 6 bases and J 4 bases, with 9 bases left between them. CDR3 length: 13 amino acids. CDR3 sequence reads: CASSQNSNEKLFF. The CDR3 bases are TGTGCCAGCAGCCAAAACAGTAATGAAAAACTGTTTTTT.

J is TRBJ2-5 and V is TRBV27; 7 bases agree with TRBD1. J lost 4 bases, V lost 8 bases, and 13 bases had no gene match. CDR3 size: 15 residues. CDR1 is MNHEY and CDR2 is SMNVEV in the germline V gene (reference sequence). CDR3 nucleotides: TGTGCCAGCGGATCGAAGACAGGGACCTTAGAGACCCAGTACTTC. It translates to CASGSKTGTLETQYF.

This clone was recorded a few times. The rearrangement joins TRBV11-2 to TRBJ2-3; possible D gene TRBD2, 5 bases. Germline CDR1 SGHAT, CDR2 FQNNGV. The V end was cut by 5 bases, the J end by 4 bases, with 19 bases between. The CDR3 consists of 16 residues. The DNA for the CDR3 is TGTGCCAGCAGCGGTCCTTTCGGGGTCGCGGCAGATACGCAGTATTTT. Its translation: CASSGPFGVAADTQYF.

V and J are TRBV19 and TRBJ2-7; 9 bases are a match to TRBD1. The CDR3 loop spans 14 amino acids. CDR1 is LNHDA, CDR2 SQIVND, per germline (reference sequence). Trimming removed 9 bases from V and 5 bases from J; junction bases left unmatched: 11. The CDR3 here is CASRLQGAADEQYF. The CDR3 bases are TGTGCCAGCAGACTACAGGGGGCTGCGGACGAGCAGTACTTC.

This chain uses TRBV4-3 with TRBJ2-2; 7 bases match TRBD2. J was trimmed by 4 bases and V by 0 bases; bases with no gene match: 5. Germline V gives CDR1 LGHNA, CDR2 YSLEER. This CDR3 has 16 amino acids. Written as DNA, the CDR3 is TGCGCCAGCAGCCAAGATCCACTAGCGATCACCGGGGAGCTGTTTTTT. Residues: CASSQDPLAITGELFF.

This chain links TRBV27 with TRBJ1-2; D is uncertain. Looked up from germline, CDR1 is MNHEY and CDR2 is SMNVEV (reference sequence). The CDR3 is 15 residues long. Trimming took 6 bases from V and 4 from J, leaving 18 bases between them. The CDR3 DNA sequence: TGTGCCAGCAGCAAGGAGAGGGAGAGATCCTATGGCTACACCTTC. It yields the protein CASSKERERSYGYTF.

A single count supports this clone. The chain carries TRBV7-9 and TRBJ1-2; D gene unclear. The V and J ends lost 11 bases and 6 bases respectively, with 22 bases between them. CDR1 and CDR2 (germline): SEHNR, FQNEAQ (reference sequence). The CDR3 contains 14 residues. This chain's CDR3 is CAHQAGIGSDGYTF. CDR3 bases: TGTGCCCATCAGGCAGGCATCGGTTCAGATGGCTACACCTTC. Complete variable domain (other parts from reference TRBV7-9 and TRBJ1-2): DTGVSQNPRHKITKRGQNVTFRCDPISEHNRLYWYRQTLGQGPEFLTYFQNEAQLEKSRLLSDRFSAERPKGSFSTLEIQRTEQGDSAMYLCAHQAGIGSDGYTFGSGTRLTVV.

Ten or more counts support this clone. The CDR3 DNA reads as TGTGCCAGTAGTCCATGGACAGACGGAAACACCATATATTTT. This sequence encodes CASSPWTDGNTIYF. The rearrangement uses TRBV19 and TRBJ1-3; a possible D gene is TRBD1 (6 bases). Germline V gene lookup returns CDR1 LNHDA and CDR2 SQIVND (reference sequence). V lost 5 bases to trimming and J lost 4 bases, with 12 bases between them. The CDR3 has 14 residues.

The genes are TRBV5-1 and TRBJ2-7, with 8 positions matching TRBD1. The CDR3 consists of 16 residues. V lost 5 bases, J lost 2 bases, and 12 bases stayed unmatched. Germline assignment: CDR1 SGHRS and CDR2 YFSETQ. CDR3 amino acids: CASSQDPDRATYEQYF. CDR3 coding DNA: TGCGCCAGCAGTCAGGACCCGGACAGGGCAACCTACGAGCAGTACTTC.

The rearrangement uses TRBV10-3 and TRBJ1-1; maybe TRBD1 (5 bases). This CDR3 is 14 amino acids long. V was clipped by 6 bases and J by 7 bases, with 18 bases between them. Germline loops: CDR1 ENHRY, CDR2 SYGVKD. In nucleotides, the CDR3 is TGTGCCATCAGGCCCACGGGGGGGTTAAATGAAGCTTTCTTT. It encodes CAIRPTGGLNEAFF.

The chain recombines TRBV5-1 with TRBJ1-6; D is perhaps TRBD1 (5 bases). The germline V gene encodes CDR1 SGHRS and CDR2 YFSETQ. CDR3 length: 16 amino acids. Trimming took 4 bases from V and 6 from J, leaving 17 bases between them. This CDR3 is CASSTGQEASNSPLHF. The CDR3 nucleotides read TGCGCCAGCAGCACAGGACAAGAGGCGTCTAATTCACCCCTCCACTTT.

This chain joins TRBV6-1 and TRBJ1-5; possibly TRBD1 for D (5 bases). The CDR3 has 14 amino acids. Germline lookup yields CDR1 MNHNS and CDR2 SASEGT. V lost 3 bases, J lost 7 bases, and 13 bases lay in between. The CDR3 loop is CASSDDSGVQPQHF. Here the CDR3 DNA reads TGTGCCAGCAGTGACGACAGTGGGGTCCAGCCCCAGCATTTT.

The chain carries TRBV2 and TRBJ2-2; D ambiguous. This CDR3 region has 13 residues. The ends were cut back, 4 bases at V and 2 bases at J, with 5 bases in the middle. CDR1 is SNHLY, CDR2 FYNNEI, per germline. The DNA of the CDR3 is TGTGCCAGCAGTGGCAGAAACACCGGGGAGCTGTTTTTT. Residues: CASSGRNTGELFF.

This rearrangement joins TRBV28 to TRBJ2-7; tentatively, D is TRBD1 (6 bases). The CDR3 has 13 amino acids. V dropped 2 bases and J dropped 3 bases, with 8 bases sitting between them. The germline CDR1 and CDR2 sequences are MDHEN and SYDVKM. The CDR3 DNA is TGTGCCAGCAGTTTAAACAGGGACTACGAGCAGTACTTC. Translation: CASSLNRDYEQYF.